The clone carrying this T cell receptor beta chain was counted ten times or more. The target antigen is unknown. Study-wide findings and caveats: The larger-cohort validation was restricted to a single TCR beta V-J rearrangement rather than whole repertoires.

The CDR3 runs 14 residues. The germline gives CDR1 SQVTM, CDR2 ANQGSEA. The J segment lost 5 bases and the V segment lost 8 bases, leaving 10 bases of the junction unmatched. TCRdb processed the 5' RACE reads anew with MiXCR; each CDR3 protein has one entry. The profile covers tens of thousands of distinct CDR3 sequences, with 18% appearing a single time and about 3% taken by the ten largest. The sequenced sample was naive CD4+ T cells sorted from a lymph node. This sample's subset: naive CD4+ T cells, CD4+CD45RA+CD25-. The V and J genes are TRBV29-1 and TRBJ2-2; 8 bases map to TRBD2. The sequence derives from a female donor with breast cancer. The CDR3 loop is CSFTSGSRTGELFF. In DNA form, the CDR3 reads TGCAGCTTTACAAGCGGGAGTCGAACCGGGGAGCTGTTTTTT.